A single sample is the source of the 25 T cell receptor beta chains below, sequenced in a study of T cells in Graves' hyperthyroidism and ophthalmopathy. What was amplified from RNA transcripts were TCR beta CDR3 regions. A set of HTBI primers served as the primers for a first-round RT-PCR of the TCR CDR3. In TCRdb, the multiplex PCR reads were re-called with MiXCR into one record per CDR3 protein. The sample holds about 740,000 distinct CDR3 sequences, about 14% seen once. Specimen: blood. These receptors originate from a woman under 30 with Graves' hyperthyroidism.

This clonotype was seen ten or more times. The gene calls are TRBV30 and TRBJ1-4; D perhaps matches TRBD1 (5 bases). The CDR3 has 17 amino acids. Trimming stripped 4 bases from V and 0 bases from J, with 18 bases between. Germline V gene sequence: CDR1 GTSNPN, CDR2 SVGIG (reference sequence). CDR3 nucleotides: TGTGCCTGGACCTCGGGGACCTCCCCTCCAACTAATGAAAAACTGTTTTTT. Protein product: CAWTSGTSPPTNEKLFF. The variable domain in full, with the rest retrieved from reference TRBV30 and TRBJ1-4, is SQTIHQWPATLVQPVGSPLSLECTVEGTSNPNLYWYRQAAGRGLQLLFYSVGIGQISSEVPQNLSASRPQDRQFILSSKKLLLSDSGFYLCAWTSGTSPPTNEKLFFGSGTQLSVL.

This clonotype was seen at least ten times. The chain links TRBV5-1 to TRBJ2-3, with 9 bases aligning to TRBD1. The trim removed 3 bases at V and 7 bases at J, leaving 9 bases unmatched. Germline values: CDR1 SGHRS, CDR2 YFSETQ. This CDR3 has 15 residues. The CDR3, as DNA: TGCGCCAGCAGCTCAGGACAGGGGATCAAAAATACGCAGTATTTT. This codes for CASSSGQGIKNTQYF. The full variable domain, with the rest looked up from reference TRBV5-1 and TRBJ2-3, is KAGVTQTPRYLIKTRGQQVTLSCSPISGHRSVSWYQQTPGQGLQFLFEYFSETQRNKGNFPGRFSGRQFSNSRSEMNVSTLELGDSALYLCASSSGQGIKNTQYFGPGTRLTVL.

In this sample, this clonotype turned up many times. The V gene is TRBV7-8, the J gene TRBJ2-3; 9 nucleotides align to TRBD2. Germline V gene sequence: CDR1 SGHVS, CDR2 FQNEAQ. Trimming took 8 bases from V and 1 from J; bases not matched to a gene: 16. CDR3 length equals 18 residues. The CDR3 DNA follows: TGTGCCAGCCGCCGGACTAGCGCGATCCGGGGCGGCACAGATACGCAGTATTTT. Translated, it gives CASRRTSAIRGGTDTQYF.

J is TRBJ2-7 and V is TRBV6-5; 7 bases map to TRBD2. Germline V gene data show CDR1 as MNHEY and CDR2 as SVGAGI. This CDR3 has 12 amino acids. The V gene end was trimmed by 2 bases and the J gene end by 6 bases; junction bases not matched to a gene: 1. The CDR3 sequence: CASSYGEGEQYF. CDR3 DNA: TGTGCCAGCAGTTACGGGGAGGGCGAGCAGTACTTC.

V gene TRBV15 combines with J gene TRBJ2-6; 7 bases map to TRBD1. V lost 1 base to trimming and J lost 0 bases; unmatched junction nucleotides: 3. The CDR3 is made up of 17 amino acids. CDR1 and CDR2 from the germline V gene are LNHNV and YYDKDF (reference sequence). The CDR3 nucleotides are TGTGCCACCAGCAGAGGGACAGGCTACTCTGGGGCCAACGTCCTGACTTTC. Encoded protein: CATSRGTGYSGANVLTF.

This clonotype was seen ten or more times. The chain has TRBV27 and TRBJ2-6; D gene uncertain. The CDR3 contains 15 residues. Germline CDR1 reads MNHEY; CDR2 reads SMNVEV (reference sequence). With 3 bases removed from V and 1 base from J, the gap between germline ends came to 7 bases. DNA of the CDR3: TGTGCCAGCAGTTTTTCGATTTCTGGGGCCAACGTCCTGACTTTC. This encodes CASSFSISGANVLTF.

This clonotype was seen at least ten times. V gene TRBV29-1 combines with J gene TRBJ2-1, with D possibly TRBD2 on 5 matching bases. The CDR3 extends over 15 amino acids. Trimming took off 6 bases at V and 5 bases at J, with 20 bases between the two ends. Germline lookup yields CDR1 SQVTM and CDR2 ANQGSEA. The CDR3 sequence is CSVMKGVSADNEQFF. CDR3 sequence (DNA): TGCAGCGTAATGAAGGGAGTATCTGCCGACAATGAGCAGTTCTTC.

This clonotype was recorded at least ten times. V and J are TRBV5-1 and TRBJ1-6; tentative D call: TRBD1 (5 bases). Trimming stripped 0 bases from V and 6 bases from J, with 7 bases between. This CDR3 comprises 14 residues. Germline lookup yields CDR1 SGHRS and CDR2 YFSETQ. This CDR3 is CASSLGQPNSPLHF. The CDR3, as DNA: TGCGCCAGCAGCTTGGGACAGCCTAATTCACCCCTCCACTTT.

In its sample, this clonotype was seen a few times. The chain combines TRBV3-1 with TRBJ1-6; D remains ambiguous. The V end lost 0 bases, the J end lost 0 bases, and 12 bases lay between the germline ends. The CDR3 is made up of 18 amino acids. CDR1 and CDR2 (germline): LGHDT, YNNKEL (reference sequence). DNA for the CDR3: TGTGCCAGCAGCCAAGAAGGTTTGGGGAGCTCCTATAATTCACCCCTCCACTTT. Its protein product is CASSQEGLGSSYNSPLHF.

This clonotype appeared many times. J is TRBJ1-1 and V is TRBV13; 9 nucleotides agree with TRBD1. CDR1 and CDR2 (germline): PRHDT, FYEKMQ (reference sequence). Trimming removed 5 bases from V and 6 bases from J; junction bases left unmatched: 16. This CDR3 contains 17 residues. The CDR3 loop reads CASSPGTGIVGTAEAFF. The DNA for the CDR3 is TGTGCCAGCAGCCCCGGGACAGGGATCGTCGGGACGGCTGAAGCTTTCTTT.

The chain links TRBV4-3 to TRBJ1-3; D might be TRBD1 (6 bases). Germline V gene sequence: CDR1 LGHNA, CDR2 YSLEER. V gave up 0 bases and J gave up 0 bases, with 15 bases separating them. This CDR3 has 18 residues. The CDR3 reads CASSQEGQGLLSGNTIYF. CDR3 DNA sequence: TGCGCCAGCAGCCAAGAGGGTCAGGGGCTCCTCTCTGGAAACACCATATATTTT.

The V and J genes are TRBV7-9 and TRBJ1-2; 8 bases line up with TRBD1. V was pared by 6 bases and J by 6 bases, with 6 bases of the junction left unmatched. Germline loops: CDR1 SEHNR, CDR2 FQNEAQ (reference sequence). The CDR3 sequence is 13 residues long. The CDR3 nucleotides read TGTGCCAGCAGTTCCGGGACAGGTGATGGCTACACCTTC. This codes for CASSSGTGDGYTF.

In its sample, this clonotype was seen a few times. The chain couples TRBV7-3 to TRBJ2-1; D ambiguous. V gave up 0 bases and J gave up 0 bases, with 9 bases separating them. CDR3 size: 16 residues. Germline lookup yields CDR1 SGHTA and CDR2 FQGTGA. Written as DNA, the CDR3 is TGTGCCAGCAGCTTAACTTCAAGTGGCTCCTACAATGAGCAGTTCTTC. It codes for CASSLTSSGSYNEQFF.

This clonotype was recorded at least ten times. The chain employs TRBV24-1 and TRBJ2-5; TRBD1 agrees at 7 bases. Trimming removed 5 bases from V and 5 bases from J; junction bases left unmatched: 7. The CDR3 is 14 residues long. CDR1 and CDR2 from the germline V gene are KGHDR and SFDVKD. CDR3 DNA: TGTGCCACCAGTGGAGCAGGGGGACGGGAGACCCAGTACTTC. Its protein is CATSGAGGRETQYF.

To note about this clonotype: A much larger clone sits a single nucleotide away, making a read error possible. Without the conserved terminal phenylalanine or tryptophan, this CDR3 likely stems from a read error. CDR3 sequence (DNA): TGTGCCAGCAGTGGGCGGGCATCCTACAATGAGCAGTTCCTC. Translating gives CASSGRASYNEQFL. This rearrangement joins TRBV2 to TRBJ2-1; TRBD2 might be the D (5 bases). CDR3 length: 14 amino acids. V gave up 4 bases and J gave up 1 base, with 8 bases separating them. From germline, CDR1 is SNHLY and CDR2 FYNNEI.

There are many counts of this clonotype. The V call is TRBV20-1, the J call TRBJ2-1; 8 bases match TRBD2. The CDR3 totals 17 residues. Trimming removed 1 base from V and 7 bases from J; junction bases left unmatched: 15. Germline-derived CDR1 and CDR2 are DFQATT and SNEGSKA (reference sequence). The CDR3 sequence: CSARAGRAGVPLNEQFF. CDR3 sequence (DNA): TGCAGTGCTAGAGCGGGAAGAGCGGGAGTGCCGCTGAATGAGCAGTTCTTC.

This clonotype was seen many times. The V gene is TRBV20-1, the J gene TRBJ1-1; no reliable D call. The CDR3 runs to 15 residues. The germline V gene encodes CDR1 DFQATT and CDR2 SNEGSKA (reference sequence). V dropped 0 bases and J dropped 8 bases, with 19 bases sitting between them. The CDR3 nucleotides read TGCAGTGCTAGAGAAGTGGGCCGTACTCAGACAGAAGCTTTCTTT. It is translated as CSAREVGRTQTEAFF.

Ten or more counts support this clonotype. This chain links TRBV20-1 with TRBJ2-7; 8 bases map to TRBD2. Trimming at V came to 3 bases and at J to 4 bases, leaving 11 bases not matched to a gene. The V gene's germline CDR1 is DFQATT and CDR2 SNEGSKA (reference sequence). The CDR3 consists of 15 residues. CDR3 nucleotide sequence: TGCAGTGCTAGGGGGCCGGGACTAGTGATATACGAGCAGTACTTC. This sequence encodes CSARGPGLVIYEQYF.

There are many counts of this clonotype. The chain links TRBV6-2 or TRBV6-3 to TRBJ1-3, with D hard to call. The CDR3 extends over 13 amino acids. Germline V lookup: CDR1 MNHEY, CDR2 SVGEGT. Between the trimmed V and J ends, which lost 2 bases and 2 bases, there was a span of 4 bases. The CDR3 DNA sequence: TGTGCCAGCAGTTACGGGACTGGAAACACCATATATTTT. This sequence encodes CASSYGTGNTIYF.

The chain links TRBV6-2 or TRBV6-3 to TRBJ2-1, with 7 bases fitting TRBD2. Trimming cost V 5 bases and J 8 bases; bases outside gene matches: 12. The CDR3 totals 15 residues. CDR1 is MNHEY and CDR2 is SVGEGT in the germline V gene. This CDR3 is CASSPLAGARHEQFF. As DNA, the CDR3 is TGTGCCAGCAGTCCACTCGCGGGAGCTCGGCATGAGCAGTTCTTC.

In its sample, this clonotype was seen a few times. Here the CDR3 DNA reads TGTGCCAGCAGCTTTTTTCGTGATGGGGCCAACGTCCTGACTTTC. This gives the protein CASSFFRDGANVLTF. V and J are TRBV7-9 and TRBJ2-6; D unclear. CDR3 size: 15 residues. V was clipped by 3 bases and J by 3 bases, with 9 bases between them. Germline values: CDR1 SEHNR, CDR2 FQNEAQ (reference sequence).

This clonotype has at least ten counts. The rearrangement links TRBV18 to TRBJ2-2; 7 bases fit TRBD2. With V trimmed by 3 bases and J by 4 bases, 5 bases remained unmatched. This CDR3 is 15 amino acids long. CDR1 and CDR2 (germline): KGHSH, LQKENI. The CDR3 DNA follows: TGTGCCAGCTCACCTCAGCGGGACGGCACCGGGGAGCTGTTTTTT. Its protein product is CASSPQRDGTGELFF. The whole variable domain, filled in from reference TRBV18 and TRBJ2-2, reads NAGVMQNPRHLVRRRGQEARLRCSPMKGHSHVYWYRQLPEEGLKFMVYLQKENIIDESGMPKERFSAEFPKEGPSILRIQQVVRGDSAAYFCASSPQRDGTGELFFGEGSRLTVL.

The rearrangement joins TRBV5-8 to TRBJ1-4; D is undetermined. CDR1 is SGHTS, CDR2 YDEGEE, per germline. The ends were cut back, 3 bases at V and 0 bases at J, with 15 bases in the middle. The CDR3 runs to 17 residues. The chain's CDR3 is CASSSGSPAATNEKLFF. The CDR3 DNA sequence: TGTGCCAGCAGCTCGGGCAGCCCGGCAGCAACTAATGAAAAACTGTTTTTT.

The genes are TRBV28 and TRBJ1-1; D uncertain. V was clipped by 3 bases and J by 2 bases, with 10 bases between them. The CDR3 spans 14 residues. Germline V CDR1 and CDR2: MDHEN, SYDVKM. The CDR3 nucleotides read TGTGCCAGCAGTTTGGTGGCAGATAACACTGAAGCTTTCTTT. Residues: CASSLVADNTEAFF.

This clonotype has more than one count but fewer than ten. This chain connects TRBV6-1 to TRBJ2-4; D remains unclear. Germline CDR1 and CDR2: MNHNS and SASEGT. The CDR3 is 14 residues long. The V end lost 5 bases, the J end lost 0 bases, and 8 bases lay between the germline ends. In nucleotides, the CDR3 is TGTGCCAGCAGTAGTATTATAGCCAAAAACATTCAGTACTTC. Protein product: CASSSIIAKNIQYF.